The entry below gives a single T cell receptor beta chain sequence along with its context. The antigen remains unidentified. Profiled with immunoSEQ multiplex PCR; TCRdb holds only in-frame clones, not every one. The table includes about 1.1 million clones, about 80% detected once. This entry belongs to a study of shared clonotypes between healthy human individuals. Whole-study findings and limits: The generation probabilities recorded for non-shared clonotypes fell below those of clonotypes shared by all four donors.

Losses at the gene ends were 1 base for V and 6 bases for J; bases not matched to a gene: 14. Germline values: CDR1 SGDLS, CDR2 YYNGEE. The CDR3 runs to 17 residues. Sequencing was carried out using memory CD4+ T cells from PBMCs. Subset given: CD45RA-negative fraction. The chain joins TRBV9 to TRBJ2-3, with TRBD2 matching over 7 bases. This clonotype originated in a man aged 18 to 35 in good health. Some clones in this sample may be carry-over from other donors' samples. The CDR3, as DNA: TGTGCCAGCAGCGTACTACCCGGGACTACCATTTCGGATACGCAGTATTTT. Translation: CASSVLPGTTISDTQYF.